A single sample is the source of the 30 T cell receptor beta chains below, sequenced in a study of OX40 agonist ivuxolimab in advanced cancers. The data were produced by immunoSEQ multiplex PCR, yet TCRdb's version contains in-frame clones alone and is incomplete. The table lists about 68,000 clones, about 83% of them singletons. The sequencing here drew on CD4+ or CD8+ T cells sorted from blood, taken in a trial of the OX40 agonist ivuxolimab. Source of these receptors: an adult with an advanced solid tumor such as melanoma, head and neck, liver or kidney cancer.

This clone was counted between two and nine times. J is TRBJ2-1 and V is TRBV4-2; 11 nucleotides line up with TRBD2. The CDR3 length is 15 residues. From germline, CDR1 is LGHNA and CDR2 YNFKEQ. Trimming removed 2 bases from V and 9 bases from J; junction bases left unmatched: 6. CDR3 sequence reads: CASSQLSGGAAEQFF. Written as DNA, the CDR3 is TGTGCCAGCAGCCAACTTAGCGGGGGGGCCGCTGAGCAGTTCTTC.

The chain uses TRBV19 and TRBJ2-1; 7 positions match TRBD2. The V gene end was trimmed by 7 bases and the J gene end by 13 bases; junction bases not matched to a gene: 19. The germline CDR1 and CDR2 sequences are LNHDA and SQIVND (reference sequence). The CDR3 is 15 residues long. In nucleotides, the CDR3 is TGTGCCAGTACTAATAACCCGGGACTAAGAAGTATCCAGTTCTTC. Encoded protein: CASTNNPGLRSIQFF.

This clone occurred once. This chain links TRBV4-1 with TRBJ1-1; the D is unclear. The V gene lost 0 bases and the J gene lost 2 bases, with 13 bases spanning the gap. Germline lookup yields CDR1 MGHRA and CDR2 YSYEKL. This CDR3 region has 16 residues. The CDR3 loop is CASSQESTALNTEAFF. The CDR3 DNA reads as TGCGCCAGCAGCCAAGAATCTACAGCACTCAACACTGAAGCTTTCTTT.

The CDR3 DNA follows: TGTGCCAGCAGTTATCGCAGCTCCTATAATTCACCCCTCCACTTT. It specifies CASSYRSSYNSPLHF. The rearrangement links TRBV6-6 to TRBJ1-6; D gene uncertain. In germline, CDR1 is MNHNY, CDR2 SVGAGI (reference sequence). The V end was cut by 3 bases, the J end by 0 bases, with 6 bases between. This CDR3 is 15 amino acids long.

The chain carries TRBV9 and TRBJ2-1; 8 bases line up with TRBD1. CDR1 and CDR2 (germline): SGDLS, YYNGEE. The CDR3 consists of 16 residues. V shed 3 bases, J shed 7 bases, and the junction held 12 bases outside the gene matches. The CDR3 loop reads CASSAAAGGDRNEQFF. The CDR3 bases are TGTGCCAGCAGCGCAGCCGCAGGGGGCGATCGAAATGAGCAGTTCTTC.

The genes are TRBV4-2 and TRBJ2-7; D remains ambiguous. The V end lost 4 bases, the J end lost 3 bases, and 10 bases lay between the germline ends. Germline lookup yields CDR1 LGHNA and CDR2 YNFKEQ. This CDR3 region has 13 residues. The CDR3, as DNA: TGTGCCAGCAGCCTGGGATGGGGCTACGAGCAGTACTTC. Encoded protein: CASSLGWGYEQYF.

In the case of this clone: The sample carries other DNA sequences with the same CDR3. The chain employs TRBV30 and TRBJ2-7; D gene unclear. The CDR3 sequence is 11 residues long. Trimming took 2 bases from V and 3 from J, leaving 5 bases between them. Per germline, CDR1 GTSNPN and CDR2 SVGIG (reference sequence). In DNA form, the CDR3 reads TGTGCCTGGAGTCATCGCTACGAGCAGTACTTC. Its translation: CAWSHRYEQYF.

The chain employs TRBV7-3 and TRBJ1-1; D gene uncertain. V gave up 2 bases and J gave up 4 bases, with 8 bases separating them. The CDR3 runs 13 residues. CDR1 is SGHTA and CDR2 is FQGTGA in the germline V gene. In nucleotides, the CDR3 is TGTGCCAGCAGCTTAGGAGTTTCCACTGAAGCTTTCTTT. This codes for CASSLGVSTEAFF.

The table lists this clone with a count of one. V usage is TRBV5-1 and J usage is TRBJ2-1; D not resolved. Germline V gene lookup returns CDR1 SGHRS and CDR2 YFSETQ. The CDR3 runs to 15 residues. Between the trimmed V and J ends, which lost 1 base and 0 bases, there was a span of 8 bases. Here the CDR3 reads CASSLRGSSYNEQFF. The CDR3 nucleotides read TGCGCCAGCAGCTTGAGAGGAAGCTCCTACAATGAGCAGTTCTTC.

Turning to this clone: At the DNA level, this CDR3 is encoded by other sequences in the same sample as well. The CDR3 here is CSVEQGANYGYTF. In DNA, the CDR3 is TGCAGCGTTGAACAGGGGGCCAACTATGGCTACACCTTC. The chain links TRBV29-1 to TRBJ1-2; 8 bases agree with TRBD1. Unmatched junction bases numbered 1, after V lost 2 bases and J lost 2 bases. Germline V gene data show CDR1 as SQVTM and CDR2 as ANQGSEA. The CDR3 has 13 amino acids.

The table lists this clone with a few counts. The V and J genes are TRBV2 and TRBJ2-4; perhaps TRBD2 as D (6 bases). Germline V lookup: CDR1 SNHLY, CDR2 FYNNEI. This CDR3 has 15 residues. Trimming took 0 bases from V and 7 from J, leaving 13 bases between them. The DNA for the CDR3 is TGTGCCAGCAGTGAAGCTGTCGGGACTGGTAACATTCAGTACTTC. Translating it yields CASSEAVGTGNIQYF.

V gene TRBV5-3 combines with J gene TRBJ2-3; no clear D gene. TRBV5-3 is classed as an ORF, of uncertain function. The CDR3 extends over 14 amino acids. The ends were cut back, 8 bases at V and 6 bases at J, with 19 bases in the middle. The CDR3 DNA is TGTGCCAGCAGCCAAGAGAAGGTTATGGATACGCAGTATTTT. Its translation is CASSQEKVMDTQYF.

The rearrangement joins TRBV5-4 to TRBJ2-7; 9 bases agree with TRBD1. Germline trimming cut 4 bases from V and 10 bases from J; bases unmatched to any gene: 3. The CDR3 is made up of 11 amino acids. CDR1 is SGHNT and CDR2 is YYREEE in the germline V gene (reference sequence). CDR3 DNA: TGTGCCAGCAGCGGGGGACAGGGACAGTACTTC. Protein: CASSGGQGQYF.

The CDR3 sequence is CASSFGAYGYTF. CDR3 sequence (DNA): TGTGCCAGCAGCTTTGGGGCGTACGGCTACACCTTC. The chain uses TRBV7-8 and TRBJ1-2; maybe TRBD1 (5 bases). The germline V and J ends were trimmed by 3 bases and 8 bases, with 10 bases remaining between them. Germline CDR1 and CDR2: SGHVS and FQNEAQ. The CDR3 length is 12 residues.

V is TRBV15 and J is TRBJ1-4; TRBD1 matches at 9 bases. Unmatched junction bases numbered 13, after V lost 3 bases and J lost 8 bases. Germline V lookup: CDR1 LNHNV, CDR2 YYDKDF (reference sequence). CDR3 length equals 17 residues. CDR3 coding DNA: TGTGCCACCAGCAGGGGGGATCGGGGACAGGGACGGGAAAAACTGTTTTTT. Its protein is CATSRGDRGQGREKLFF.

The chain joins TRBV19 to TRBJ1-2; the D gene is possibly TRBD1 (6 bases). Trimming shortened V by 1 base and J by 4 bases, and 13 bases separated the two germline ends. The CDR3 has 15 amino acids. The germline V gene encodes CDR1 LNHDA and CDR2 SQIVND (reference sequence). CDR3 residues: CASSIADSPSYGYTF. The CDR3, as DNA: TGTGCCAGTAGTATAGCGGACAGCCCCAGCTATGGCTACACCTTC.

The V and J genes are TRBV7-9 and TRBJ2-6, with D tentatively TRBD1 or TRBD2 (5 bases each). There are 15 residues in the CDR3. Germline values: CDR1 SEHNR, CDR2 FQNEAQ (reference sequence). With 1 base removed from V and 1 base from J, the gap between germline ends came to 5 bases. The CDR3 nucleotides are TGTGCCAGCAGCTTAGGGGGGTCTGGGGCCAACGTCCTGACTTTC. Translated, it gives CASSLGGSGANVLTF. Full variable domain (rest looked up from reference TRBV7-9 and TRBJ2-6): DTGVSQNPRHKITKRGQNVTFRCDPISEHNRLYWYRQTLGQGPEFLTYFQNEAQLEKSRLLSDRFSAERPKGSFSTLEIQRTEQGDSAMYLCASSLGGSGANVLTFGAGSRLTVL.

This sequence joins TRBV7-9 and TRBJ2-5, with D maybe TRBD1 (5 bases). Trimming left V 0 bases short and J 6 bases short, with 14 bases between. CDR3 length: 15 residues. Germline lookup yields CDR1 SEHNR and CDR2 FQNEAQ (reference sequence). CDR3 protein: CASSLADRMGKTQYF. CDR3 DNA sequence: TGTGCCAGCAGCTTAGCTGACAGAATGGGAAAGACCCAGTACTTC.

This clone was seen once. This chain links TRBV6-1 with TRBJ2-2, with D maybe TRBD1 (6 bases). Trimming cost V 6 bases and J 0 bases, with 11 bases left between them. CDR3 size: 15 residues. In germline, CDR1 is MNHNS, CDR2 SASEGT. DNA of the CDR3: TGTGCCAGCAGAAGACAGGAGACGAACACCGGGGAGCTGTTTTTT. It yields the protein CASRRQETNTGELFF.

DNA of the CDR3: TGCAGCGTCGCCAGGGACCTCACGAATGAAAAACTGTTTTTT. Translated: CSVARDLTNEKLFF. The chain couples TRBV29-1 to TRBJ1-4; D may be TRBD1 (5 bases). The V and J ends lost 6 bases and 5 bases respectively, with 16 bases between them. Germline values: CDR1 SQVTM, CDR2 ANQGSEA. The CDR3 is 14 amino acids.

This rearrangement joins TRBV12-5 to TRBJ2-1; D is uncertain. The CDR3 has 15 residues. Germline V CDR1 and CDR2: LGHNT, FRNRAP. Trimming left V 1 base short and J 4 bases short, with 11 bases between. CDR3 sequence: CASGLGPDNYNEQFF. The CDR3 DNA reads TGTGCTAGTGGTTTGGGCCCCGACAATTACAATGAGCAGTTCTTC.

This chain links TRBV7-6 with TRBJ2-7; no reliable D call. The germline V gene has CDR1 SGHVS and CDR2 FNYEAQ. Trimming took off 0 bases at V and 7 bases at J, with 7 bases between the two ends. This CDR3 region has 12 residues. The CDR3 nucleotides read TGTGCCAGCAGCTTAGCAGGACGGGAGCAGTACTTC. Protein: CASSLAGREQYF.

The V call is TRBV7-2, the J call TRBJ2-5; the D gene is possibly TRBD1 (7 bases). Germline loops: CDR1 SGHTA, CDR2 FQGNSA. Trimming cost V 5 bases and J 2 bases, with 18 bases left between them. The CDR3 extends over 16 amino acids. CDR3 loop: CASSVGSQGGQETQYF. The CDR3 DNA reads TGTGCCAGCAGCGTAGGGTCCCAGGGGGGACAAGAGACCCAGTACTTC. Drawing the rest from reference TRBV7-2 and TRBJ2-5, the complete variable domain is GAGVSQSPSNKVTEKGKDVELRCDPISGHTALYWYRQSLGQGLEFLIYFQGNSAPDKSGLPSDRFSAERTGGSVSTLTIQRTQQEDSAVYLCASSVGSQGGQETQYFGPGTRLLVL.

V is TRBV9 and J is TRBJ2-7; a weak D match, TRBD1 (5 bases). This CDR3 comprises 15 residues. Germline assignment: CDR1 SGDLS and CDR2 YYNGEE. V lost 0 bases and J 5 bases, leaving 15 bases between the germline ends. CDR3 nucleotides: TGTGCCAGCAGCGTAGGTCATTACAGGCCGAACGAGCAGTACTTC. This encodes CASSVGHYRPNEQYF.

The rearrangement joins TRBV5-5 to TRBJ1-1; D remains unclear. V lost 3 bases, J lost 5 bases, and 14 bases lay in between. Per the germline V gene, CDR1 is SGHKS and CDR2 is YYEKEE (reference sequence). The CDR3 is 14 amino acids. As DNA, the CDR3 is TGTGCCAGCAGCTCTTGGACCTCTGGGACTGAAGCTTTCTTT. Protein: CASSSWTSGTEAFF.

The chain couples TRBV18 to TRBJ1-1; D not certain. The CDR3 spans 12 residues. The V end lost 6 bases, the J end lost 4 bases, and 9 bases lay between the germline ends. In germline, CDR1 is KGHSH, CDR2 LQKENI. In DNA form, the CDR3 reads TGTGCCAGCTCCCCGACCGGCACTGAAGCTTTCTTT. Its translation is CASSPTGTEAFF.

A word on this clone: The junction and the germline gene differ at one end; a read error may be behind it. The chain joins TRBV6-5 to TRBJ2-7; 10 positions match TRBD1. The CDR3 has 15 residues. CDR1 and CDR2 from the germline V gene are MNHEY and SVGAGI. CDR3 nucleotide sequence: TGTGCCAGCAGATACTCCGGGACAGGGGCATACGAGCAGTACTTC. It yields the protein CASRYSGTGAYEQYF.

This sequence joins TRBV6-1 and TRBJ1-2, with 9 bases lining up with TRBD1. Losses at the gene ends were 4 bases for V and 4 bases for J; bases not matched to a gene: 13. CDR3 size: 17 residues. Germline values: CDR1 MNHNS, CDR2 SASEGT. The CDR3 coding sequence is TGTGCCAGCAGTGTTCAAGGGGGACAGGGAATGCTCTATGGCTACACCTTC. Residues: CASSVQGGQGMLYGYTF.

This chain uses TRBV6-1 with TRBJ2-1, with D uncertain. Germline-derived CDR1 and CDR2 are MNHNS and SASEGT. CDR3 length equals 16 residues. Trimming took off 2 bases at V and 4 bases at J, with 15 bases between the two ends. The CDR3 DNA reads as TGTGCCAGCAGTGAACGGCCGGTTAGCAGATACAATGAGCAGTTCTTC. Encoded protein: CASSERPVSRYNEQFF.

V usage is TRBV29-1 and J usage is TRBJ2-7; 7 nucleotides agree with TRBD2. Germline V gene sequence: CDR1 SQVTM, CDR2 ANQGSEA. The CDR3 runs to 13 residues. V shed 4 bases, J shed 3 bases, and the junction held 6 bases outside the gene matches. For the CDR3, the DNA is TGCAGCGTTGTGGGTCGGGGGGTCTACGAGCAGTACTTC. This encodes CSVVGRGVYEQYF.